This T cell receptor beta chain was sequenced during a study of beta chain features in type 1 diabetes. Study-wide results and caveats: A moderate, significant TCRB CDR3 shortening appeared in type 1 diabetes across four CD4+ subsets.

The ends were cut back, 3 bases at V and 0 bases at J, with 12 bases in the middle. The CDR3 spans 15 residues. CDR1 SGDLS and CDR2 YYNGEE come from the germline V gene. The sequenced template was cDNA made from the entire isolated RNA. Method: immunoSEQ multiplex PCR; TCRdb's copy keeps in-frame clones and lacks some. Counted here are roughly 300,000 clones, 9.3% occurring once; the ten biggest clones make up 1%. Populations isolated by sorting all had purity greater than 95%. This clone was seen more than once but under ten times. What it binds is unknown. The chain carries TRBV9 and TRBJ1-1; D ambiguous. The source of this sequence is a man aged 30-40 years with type 1 diabetes. Input material: central memory CD4+ T cells from blood. The CDR3 protein is CASSADPTVNTEAFF. In nucleotides, the CDR3 is TGTGCCAGCAGCGCGGACCCGACGGTGAACACTGAAGCTTTCTTT.